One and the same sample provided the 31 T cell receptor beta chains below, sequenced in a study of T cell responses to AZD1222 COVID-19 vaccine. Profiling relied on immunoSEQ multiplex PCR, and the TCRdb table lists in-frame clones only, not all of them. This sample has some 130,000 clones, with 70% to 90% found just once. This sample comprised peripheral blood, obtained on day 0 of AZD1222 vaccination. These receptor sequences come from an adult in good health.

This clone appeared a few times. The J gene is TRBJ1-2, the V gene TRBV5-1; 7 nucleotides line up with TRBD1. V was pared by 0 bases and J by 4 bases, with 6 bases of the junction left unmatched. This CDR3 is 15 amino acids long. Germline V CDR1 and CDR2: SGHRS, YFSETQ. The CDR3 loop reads CASSLVTGTAYGYTF. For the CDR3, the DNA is TGCGCCAGCAGCTTGGTCACCGGGACAGCCTATGGCTACACCTTC.

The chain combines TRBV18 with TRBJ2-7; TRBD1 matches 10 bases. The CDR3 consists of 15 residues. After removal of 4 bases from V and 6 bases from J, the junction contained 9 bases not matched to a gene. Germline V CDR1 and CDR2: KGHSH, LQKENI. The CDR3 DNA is TGTGCCAGCTCACTAACGGGACAGGGGCTCGGCGAGCAGTACTTC. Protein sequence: CASSLTGQGLGEQYF. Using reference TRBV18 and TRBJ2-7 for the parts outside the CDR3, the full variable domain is NAGVMQNPRHLVRRRGQEARLRCSPMKGHSHVYWYRQLPEEGLKFMVYLQKENIIDESGMPKERFSAEFPKEGPSILRIQQVVRGDSAAYFCASSLTGQGLGEQYFGPGTRLTVT.

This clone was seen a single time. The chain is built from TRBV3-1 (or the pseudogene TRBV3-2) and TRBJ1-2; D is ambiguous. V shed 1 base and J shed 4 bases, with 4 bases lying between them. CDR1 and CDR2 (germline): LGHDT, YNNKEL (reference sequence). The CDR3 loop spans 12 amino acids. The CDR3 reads CASSQGVYGYTF. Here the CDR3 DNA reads TGTGCCAGCAGCCAAGGGGTCTATGGCTACACCTTC.

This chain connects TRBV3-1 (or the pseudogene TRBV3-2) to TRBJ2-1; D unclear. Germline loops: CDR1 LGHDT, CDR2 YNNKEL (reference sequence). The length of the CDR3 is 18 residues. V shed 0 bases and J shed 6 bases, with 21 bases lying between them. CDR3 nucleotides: TGTGCCAGCAGCCAAGAAAAGGATCACGACCTTGGGGTCAATGAGCAGTTCTTC. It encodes CASSQEKDHDLGVNEQFF.

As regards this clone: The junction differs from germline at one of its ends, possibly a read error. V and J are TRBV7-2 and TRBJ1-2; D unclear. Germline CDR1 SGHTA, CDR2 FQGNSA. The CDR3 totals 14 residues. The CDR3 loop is CASSLEPGPGSSHF. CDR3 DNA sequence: TGTGCCAGCAGCTTAGAGCCGGGCCCTGGAAGTTCCCACTTC.

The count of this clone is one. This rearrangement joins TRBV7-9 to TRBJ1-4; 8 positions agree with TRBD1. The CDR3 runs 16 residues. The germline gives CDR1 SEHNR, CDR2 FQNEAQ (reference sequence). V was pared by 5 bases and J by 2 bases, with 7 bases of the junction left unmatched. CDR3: CASSIGQGTTNEKLFF. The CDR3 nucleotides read TGTGCCAGCAGCATCGGACAGGGCACGACTAATGAAAAACTGTTTTTT.

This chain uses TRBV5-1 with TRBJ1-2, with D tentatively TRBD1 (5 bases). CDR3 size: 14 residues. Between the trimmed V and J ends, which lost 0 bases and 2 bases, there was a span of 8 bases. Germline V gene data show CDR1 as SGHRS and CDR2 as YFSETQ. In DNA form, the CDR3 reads TGCGCCAGCAGCTTGGTTCCAGGGAACTATGGCTACACCTTC. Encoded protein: CASSLVPGNYGYTF.

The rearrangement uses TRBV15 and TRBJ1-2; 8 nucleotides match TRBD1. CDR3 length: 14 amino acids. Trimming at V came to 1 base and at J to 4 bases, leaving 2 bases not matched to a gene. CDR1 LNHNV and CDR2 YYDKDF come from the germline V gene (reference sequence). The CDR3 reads CATSRGGQAYGYTF. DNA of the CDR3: TGTGCCACCAGCAGAGGGGGACAGGCCTATGGCTACACCTTC. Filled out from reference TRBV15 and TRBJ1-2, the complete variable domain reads DAMVIQNPRYQVTQFGKPVTLSCSQTLNHNVMYWYQQKSSQAPKLLFHYYDKDFNNEADTPDNFQSRRPNTSFCFLDIRSPGLGDTAMYLCATSRGGQAYGYTFGSGTRLTVV.

The CDR3: CASSQWLAGGYQETQYF. For the CDR3, the DNA is TGCGCCAGCAGCCAATGGCTAGCGGGGGGTTATCAAGAGACCCAGTACTTC. The chain joins TRBV4-1 to TRBJ2-5; 11 bases map to TRBD2. Germline V CDR1 and CDR2: MGHRA, YSYEKL. The CDR3 has 17 residues. Germline trimming cut 2 bases from V and 2 bases from J; bases unmatched to any gene: 7.

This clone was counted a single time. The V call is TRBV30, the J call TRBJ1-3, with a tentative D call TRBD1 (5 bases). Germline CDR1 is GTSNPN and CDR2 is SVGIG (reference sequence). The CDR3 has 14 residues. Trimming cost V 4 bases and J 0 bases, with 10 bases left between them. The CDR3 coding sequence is TGTGCCTGGACCCTAGGGGTCTCTGGAAACACCATATATTTT. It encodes CAWTLGVSGNTIYF.

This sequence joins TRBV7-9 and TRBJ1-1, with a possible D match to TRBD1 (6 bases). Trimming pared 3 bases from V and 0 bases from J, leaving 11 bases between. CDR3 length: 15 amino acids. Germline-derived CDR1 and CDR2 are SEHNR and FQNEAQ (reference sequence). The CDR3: CASSFIQGMNTEAFF. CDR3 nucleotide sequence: TGTGCCAGCAGCTTCATACAGGGAATGAACACTGAAGCTTTCTTT.

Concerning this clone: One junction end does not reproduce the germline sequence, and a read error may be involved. The CDR3 coding sequence is TGTGCCAGCAGCTTAAAAACACCGGAGCAGTATTTC. Encoded protein: CASSLKTPEQYF. The chain uses TRBV11-2 and TRBJ2-7; the D is unclear. This CDR3 region has 12 residues. CDR1 SGHAT and CDR2 FQNNGV come from the germline V gene.

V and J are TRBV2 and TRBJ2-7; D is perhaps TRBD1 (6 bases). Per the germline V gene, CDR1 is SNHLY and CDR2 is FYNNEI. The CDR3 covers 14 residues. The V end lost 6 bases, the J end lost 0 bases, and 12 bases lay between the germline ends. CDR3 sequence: CASSTGRISYEQYF. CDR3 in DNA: TGTGCCAGCAGCACAGGGCGGATCTCCTACGAGCAGTACTTC.

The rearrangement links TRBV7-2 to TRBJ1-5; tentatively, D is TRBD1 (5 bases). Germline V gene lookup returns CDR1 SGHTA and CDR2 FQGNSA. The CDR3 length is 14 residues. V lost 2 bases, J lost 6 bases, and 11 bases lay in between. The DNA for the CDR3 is TGTGCCAGCAGCTTATTGGGGGGGGGTCAGCCCCAGCATTTT. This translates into CASSLLGGGQPQHF.

The DNA for the CDR3 is TGTGCCAGCAGTACAGGGGGGGCAGTTACGGTTGGGGCCAACGTCCTGACTTTC. Protein sequence: CASSTGGAVTVGANVLTF. The chain is built from TRBV28 and TRBJ2-6; maybe TRBD1 (8 bases). This CDR3 region has 18 residues. V lost 5 bases to trimming and J lost 3 bases, with 20 bases between them. Per germline, CDR1 MDHEN and CDR2 SYDVKM.

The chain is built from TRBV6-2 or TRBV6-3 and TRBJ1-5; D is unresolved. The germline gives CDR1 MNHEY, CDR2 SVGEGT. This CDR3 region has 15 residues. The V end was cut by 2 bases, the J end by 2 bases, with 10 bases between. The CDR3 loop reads CASSYRAFGNQPQHF. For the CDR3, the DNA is TGTGCCAGCAGTTACCGGGCATTCGGCAATCAGCCCCAGCATTTT.

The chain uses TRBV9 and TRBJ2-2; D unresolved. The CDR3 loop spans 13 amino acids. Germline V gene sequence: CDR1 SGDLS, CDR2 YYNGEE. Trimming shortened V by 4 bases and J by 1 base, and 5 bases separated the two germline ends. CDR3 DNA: TGTGCCAGCAGCACATGGAACACCGGGGAGCTGTTTTTT. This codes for CASSTWNTGELFF.

In nucleotides, the CDR3 is TGTGCCAGCAGCAGAACCACAGTTTCCTACGAGCAGTACTTC. Residues: CASSRTTVSYEQYF. This chain connects TRBV3-1 (or the pseudogene TRBV3-2) to TRBJ2-7; D not resolved. The CDR3 is 14 residues long. Germline V CDR1 and CDR2: LGHDT, YNNKEL (reference sequence). V lost 5 bases and J 1 base, leaving 12 bases between the germline ends.

This CDR3 reads CASSPRHPRQYF. The CDR3, as DNA: TGTGCCAGCAGCCCCCGACACCCGAGGCAGTATTTT. This chain joins TRBV11-2 and TRBJ2-3; no clear D gene. Germline V CDR1 and CDR2: SGHAT, FQNNGV. The CDR3 totals 12 residues. The V end was cut by 5 bases, the J end by 11 bases, with 14 bases between.

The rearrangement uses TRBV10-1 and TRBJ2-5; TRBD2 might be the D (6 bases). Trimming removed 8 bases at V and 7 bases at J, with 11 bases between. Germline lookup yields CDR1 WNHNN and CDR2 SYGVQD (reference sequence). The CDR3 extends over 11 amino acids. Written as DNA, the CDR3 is TGCGCCAGCGGGGAAGCGGGGACCCAGTACTTC. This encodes CASGEAGTQYF.

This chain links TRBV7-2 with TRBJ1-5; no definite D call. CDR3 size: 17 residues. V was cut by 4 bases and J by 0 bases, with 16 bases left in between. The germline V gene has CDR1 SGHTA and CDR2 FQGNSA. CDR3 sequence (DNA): TGTGCCAGCAGCTACTACACCGGGAAAAATAGCAATCAGCCCCAGCATTTT. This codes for CASSYYTGKNSNQPQHF.

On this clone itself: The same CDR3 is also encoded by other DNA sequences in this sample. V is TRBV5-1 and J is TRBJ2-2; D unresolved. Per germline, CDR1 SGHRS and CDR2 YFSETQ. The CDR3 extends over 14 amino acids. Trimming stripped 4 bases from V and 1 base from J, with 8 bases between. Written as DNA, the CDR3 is TGCGCCAGCAGCCTCCAACAGAACACCGGGGAGCTGTTTTTT. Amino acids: CASSLQQNTGELFF.

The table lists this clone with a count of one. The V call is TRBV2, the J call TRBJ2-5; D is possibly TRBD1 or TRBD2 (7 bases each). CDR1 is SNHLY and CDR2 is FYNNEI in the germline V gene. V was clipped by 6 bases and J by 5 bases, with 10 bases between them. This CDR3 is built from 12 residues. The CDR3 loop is CASSRGGETQYF. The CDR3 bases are TGTGCCAGCAGCAGGGGGGGCGAGACCCAGTACTTC.

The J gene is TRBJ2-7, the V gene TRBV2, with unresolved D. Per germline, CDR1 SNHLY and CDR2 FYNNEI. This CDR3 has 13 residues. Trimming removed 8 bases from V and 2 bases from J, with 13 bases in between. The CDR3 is CASSTGIPYEQYF. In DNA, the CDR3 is TGTGCCAGCTCAACCGGCATCCCCTACGAGCAGTACTTC. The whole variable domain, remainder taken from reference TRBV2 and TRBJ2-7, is EPEVTQTPSHQVTQMGQEVILRCVPISNHLYFYWYRQILGQKVEFLVSFYNNEISEKSEIFDDQFSVERPDGSNFTLKIRSTKLEDSAMYFCASSTGIPYEQYFGPGTRLTVT.

DNA of the CDR3: TGTGCCAGCAGCGTTCGACAGGGTACTGGAAACACCATATATTTT. It encodes CASSVRQGTGNTIYF. The chain links TRBV7-2 to TRBJ1-3; 7 bases fit TRBD1. Germline CDR1 and CDR2: SGHTA and FQGNSA. The CDR3 loop spans 15 amino acids. Unmatched junction bases numbered 6, after V lost 5 bases and J lost 2 bases.

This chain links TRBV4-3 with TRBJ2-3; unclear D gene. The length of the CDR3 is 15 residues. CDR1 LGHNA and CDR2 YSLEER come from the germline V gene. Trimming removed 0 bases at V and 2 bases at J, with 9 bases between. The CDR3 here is CASSQDGRHTDTQYF. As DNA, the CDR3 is TGCGCCAGCAGCCAAGATGGCAGGCACACAGATACGCAGTATTTT.

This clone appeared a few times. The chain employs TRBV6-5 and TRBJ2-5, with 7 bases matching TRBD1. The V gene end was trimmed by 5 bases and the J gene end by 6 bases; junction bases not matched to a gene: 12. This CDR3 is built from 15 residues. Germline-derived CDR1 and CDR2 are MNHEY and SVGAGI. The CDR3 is CASSPLRQGSQTQYF. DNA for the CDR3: TGTGCCAGCAGTCCCCTCCGACAGGGCAGTCAGACCCAGTACTTC.

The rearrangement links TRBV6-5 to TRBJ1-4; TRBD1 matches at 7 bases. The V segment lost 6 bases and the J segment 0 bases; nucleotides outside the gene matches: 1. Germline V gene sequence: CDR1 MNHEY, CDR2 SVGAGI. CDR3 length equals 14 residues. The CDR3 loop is CASRDRATNEKLFF. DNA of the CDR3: TGTGCCAGCAGAGACAGGGCAACTAATGAAAAACTGTTTTTT.

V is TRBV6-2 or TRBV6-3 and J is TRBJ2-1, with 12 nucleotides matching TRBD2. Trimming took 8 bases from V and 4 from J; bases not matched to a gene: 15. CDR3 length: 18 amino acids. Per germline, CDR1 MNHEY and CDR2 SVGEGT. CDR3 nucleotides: TGTGCCAGCCGTTCCCATCGGGCTAGCGGGGGGGGATACAATGAGCAGTTCTTC. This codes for CASRSHRASGGGYNEQFF.

CDR3 in amino acids: CASSPLLKEQFF. In DNA, the CDR3 is TGTGCCAGCAGCCCCCTCCTGAAAGAGCAGTTCTTC. The chain couples TRBV12-3 or TRBV12-4 to TRBJ2-1; D gene uncertain. V dropped 6 bases and J dropped 10 bases, with 13 bases sitting between them. The CDR3 contains 12 residues.

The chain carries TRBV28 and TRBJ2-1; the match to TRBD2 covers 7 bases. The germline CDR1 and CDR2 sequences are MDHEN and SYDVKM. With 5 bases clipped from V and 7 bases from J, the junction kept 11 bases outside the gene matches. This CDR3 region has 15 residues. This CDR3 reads CASSPDTPGGNEQFF. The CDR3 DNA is TGTGCCAGCAGTCCGGACACTCCGGGGGGTAATGAGCAGTTCTTC.